This T cell receptor beta chain originates from a study of cytomegalovirus exposure and HLA in healthy donors. Findings of the study overall: Data from an earlier analysis indicated that most TCR beta V segments were productive either about 87% or about 30% of the time. As was reported, the HLA-A and HLA-B alleles of most subjects were accurately predicted from TCR beta sequences.

A note on this clone: What it binds is not known.

The CDR3 length is 15 residues. The J segment lost 2 bases and the V segment lost 4 bases, leaving 7 bases of the junction unmatched. CDR1 and CDR2 from the germline V gene are SGDLS and YYNGEE. It was with 60 Vbeta and 13 Jbeta primers that the PCR ran. The data were produced by immunoSEQ multiplex PCR, yet TCRdb's version contains in-frame clones alone and is incomplete. Counted here are some 190,000 clones, 77% occurring once; the ten biggest clones make up over 1.1%. The specimen was PBMCs. This clonotype was sampled from a man younger than 30 in good health and CMV-seronegative. The chain joins TRBV9 to TRBJ2-7; 9 bases agree with TRBD2. CDR3 protein: CASSPRASGAYEQYF. For the CDR3, the DNA is TGTGCCAGCAGCCCCAGGGCTAGCGGGGCCTACGAGCAGTACTTC.